The 5 T cell receptor beta chains below were found in one sample sequenced in a study of blood T cell repertoires in COVID-19. TCRdb keeps only in-frame clones here, not all; method: immunoSEQ multiplex PCR. The sample contains around 61,000 clones, around 80% of which appear only once. Sequencing was done on a sample of peripheral blood. The source of these receptors is a man older than 75 with acute or convalescent COVID-19.

This chain uses TRBV7-3 with TRBJ2-5, with D possibly being TRBD2 (5 bases). The germline CDR1 and CDR2 sequences are SGHTA and FQGTGA. The CDR3 is made up of 15 amino acids. The ends were cut back, 1 base at V and 2 bases at J, with 11 bases in the middle. CDR3 in amino acids: CASSLSFGGQETQYF. DNA of the CDR3: TGTGCCAGCAGCTTAAGTTTCGGAGGACAAGAGACCCAGTACTTC.

This clone has a single count. The genes are TRBV7-2 and TRBJ2-7; D is perhaps TRBD2 (6 bases). The V end lost 1 base, the J end lost 4 bases, and 11 bases lay between the germline ends. The germline gives CDR1 SGHTA, CDR2 FQGNSA. The CDR3 consists of 14 residues. The CDR3 bases are TGTGCCAGCAGCTTAGTAGCGGAGGGTTACGAGCAGTACTTC. Translation gives CASSLVAEGYEQYF.

The V and J genes are TRBV9 and TRBJ1-1, with D hard to call. The V and J ends lost 4 bases and 6 bases respectively, with 13 bases between them. The CDR3 has 13 residues. Germline lookup yields CDR1 SGDLS and CDR2 YYNGEE. The chain's CDR3 is CASSLQGEAEAFF. Here the CDR3 DNA reads TGTGCCAGCAGCCTCCAAGGCGAGGCTGAAGCTTTCTTT.

V and J are TRBV7-8 and TRBJ2-7; D is perhaps TRBD1 (6 bases). This CDR3 spans 16 amino acids. Per germline, CDR1 SGHVS and CDR2 FQNEAQ. Trimming took off 2 bases at V and 1 base at J, with 15 bases between the two ends. The chain's CDR3 is CASSLNTGHLSYEQYF. For the CDR3, the DNA is TGTGCCAGCAGCTTAAATACGGGACACCTTTCCTACGAGCAGTACTTC. Drawing the rest from reference TRBV7-8 and TRBJ2-7, the complete variable domain is GAGVSQSPRYKVAKRGQDVALRCDPISGHVSLFWYQQALGQGPEFLTYFQNEAQLDKSGLPSDRFFAERPEGSVSTLKIQRTQQEDSAVYLCASSLNTGHLSYEQYFGPGTRLTVT.

The chain joins TRBV29-1 to TRBJ1-2; D is possibly TRBD1 (6 bases). V was trimmed by 7 bases and J by 8 bases, leaving 14 bases between them. There are 11 residues in the CDR3. Germline-derived CDR1 and CDR2 are SQVTM and ANQGSEA. The CDR3 reads CSGTVLEGYTF. The CDR3 bases are TGCAGCGGGACAGTATTAGAGGGCTACACCTTC.